The entry below describes one T cell receptor (beta chain). This entry belongs to a study of blood T cell repertoires in COVID-19. Generated by immunoSEQ multiplex PCR, the TCRdb table keeps only in-frame clones and is missing some. Among over 95,000 clones listed, 75% to 90% were seen once. The sample consisted of peripheral blood. The sequence came from a human donor with acute or convalescent COVID-19. The donor label of this sample is uncertain.

CDR3 loop: CSVVKGAANTEAFF. The CDR3 coding sequence is TGCAGCGTTGTAAAGGGGGCCGCGAACACTGAAGCTTTCTTT. This chain links TRBV29-1 with TRBJ1-1; 7 positions match TRBD1. Germline loops: CDR1 SQVTM, CDR2 ANQGSEA. The CDR3 is 14 residues long. J gave up 1 base and V 4 bases, and 6 bases lay outside the gene matches.